Each of the 28 T cell receptor beta chains below was sequenced from the same sample in a study of shared clonotypes between healthy human individuals. Libraries were prepared by immunoSEQ multiplex PCR; TCRdb keeps only in-frame clonotypes and omits some of them. Of 100,000 to 120,000 clones in the sample, 55% to 70% were seen once. The material sequenced was memory CD8+ T cells sorted from blood. Subset meaning: CD45RO+ cells pooled with CCR7-negative TemRA cells. The receptors stem from a woman younger than 45 in good health.

The gene calls are TRBV6-5 and TRBJ2-4; the match to TRBD2 covers 12 bases. Trimming at V came to 2 bases and at J to 7 bases, leaving 3 bases not matched to a gene. CDR1 is MNHEY and CDR2 is SVGAGI in the germline V gene. This CDR3 is 15 amino acids long. The CDR3 loop reads CASSYTTSGGNIQYF. The CDR3 DNA sequence: TGTGCCAGCAGTTACACTACTAGCGGGGGGAACATTCAGTACTTC.

In its sample, this clone was seen once. This chain links TRBV19 with TRBJ1-5; D remains unclear. The germline V gene has CDR1 LNHDA and CDR2 SQIVND (reference sequence). This CDR3 is 15 amino acids long. Deletions cut 2 bases from V and 3 bases from J, with 11 bases between. The CDR3 spells CASSIRSGHNQPQHF. The CDR3 nucleotides read TGTGCCAGTAGTATAAGGTCGGGCCACAATCAGCCCCAGCATTTT.

Remarks on this clone: A far larger clone is a single base away, which makes a read error likely. This sequence joins TRBV6-1 and TRBJ2-7; D is ambiguous. CDR3 length: 11 amino acids. The V end lost 3 bases, the J end lost 3 bases, and 3 bases lay between the germline ends. Germline-derived CDR1 and CDR2 are MNHNS and SASEGT. As DNA, the CDR3 is TGTGCCAGCAGTGACTACTACGAGCAGTACTTC. Amino acids: CASSDYYEQYF.

J is TRBJ2-7 and V is TRBV6-1; D is undetermined. With 10 bases removed from V and 1 base from J, the gap between germline ends came to 14 bases. Germline lookup yields CDR1 MNHNS and CDR2 SASEGT. The CDR3 sequence is 13 residues long. This CDR3 reads CATLWMWSYEQYF. CDR3 in DNA: TGTGCCACCCTTTGGATGTGGTCCTACGAGCAGTACTTC.

The chain links TRBV29-1 to TRBJ1-1, with 10 nucleotides matching TRBD1. V trimming: 7 bases; J trimming: 4 bases; junction bases outside the gene matches: 12. The CDR3 runs to 15 residues. Germline V CDR1 and CDR2: SQVTM, ANQGSEA. The DNA of the CDR3 is TGCAGCGCCGCCGAGGACAGGGGGATAGGCACTGAAGCTTTCTTT. Amino acids: CSAAEDRGIGTEAFF.

This clone appeared once. The CDR3 sequence is CASSGGTSSNQPQHF. The CDR3 nucleotides are TGTGCCAGTAGTGGGGGTACAAGTAGCAATCAGCCCCAGCATTTT. This chain links TRBV19 with TRBJ1-5; D may be TRBD1 (5 bases). The CDR3 extends over 15 amino acids. In germline, CDR1 is LNHDA, CDR2 SQIVND (reference sequence). Trimming pared 5 bases from V and 0 bases from J, leaving 11 bases between.

J is TRBJ2-4 and V is TRBV10-3; 9 bases are a match to TRBD2. CDR3 length: 16 amino acids. In germline, CDR1 is ENHRY, CDR2 SYGVKD. V gave up 0 bases and J gave up 5 bases; unmatched junction bases: 5. The CDR3 spells CAISESLAGMQNIQYF. Written as DNA, the CDR3 is TGTGCCATCAGTGAGTCCCTAGCGGGAATGCAAAACATTCAGTACTTC.

This chain links TRBV28 with TRBJ2-1; 10 bases are a match to TRBD2. V shed 1 base, J shed 7 bases, and the junction held 4 bases outside the gene matches. The CDR3 has 15 residues. Germline V lookup: CDR1 MDHEN, CDR2 SYDVKM. The CDR3 spells CASSLLLAGVNEQFF. CDR3 DNA sequence: TGTGCCAGCAGTTTATTGCTAGCGGGAGTTAATGAGCAGTTCTTC.

J is TRBJ2-3 and V is TRBV7-3, with unresolved D. The CDR3 spans 13 residues. CDR1 and CDR2 (germline): SGHTA, FQGTGA. V lost 4 bases to trimming and J lost 0 bases, with 5 bases between them. The CDR3: CASSSTSTDTQYF. In DNA, the CDR3 is TGTGCCAGCAGCTCTACTAGCACAGATACGCAGTATTTT.

In its sample, this clone ranks as medium-sized. The V call is TRBV6-4, the J call TRBJ2-1; 11 bases fit TRBD2. V shed 1 base and J 7 bases; nucleotides not matched to a gene: 12. CDR1 and CDR2 from the germline V gene are MRHNA and SNTAGT. The CDR3 loop spans 18 amino acids. The CDR3 reads CASSDFPVSGRASNEQFF. The CDR3 DNA is TGTGCCAGCAGTGACTTTCCAGTTAGCGGGAGGGCCTCAAATGAGCAGTTCTTC.

The chain employs TRBV5-6 and TRBJ2-7; D may be TRBD2 (5 bases). The CDR3 runs to 12 residues. V was trimmed by 4 bases and J by 1 base, leaving 6 bases between them. Germline CDR1 SGHDT, CDR2 YYEEEE. The CDR3 protein is CASSPGSYEQYF. CDR3 nucleotides: TGTGCCAGCAGCCCGGGGTCCTACGAGCAGTACTTC.

The chain recombines TRBV6-4 with TRBJ1-4; D uncertain. With 3 bases removed from V and 5 bases from J, the gap between germline ends came to 10 bases. Germline lookup yields CDR1 MRHNA and CDR2 SNTAGT. The length of the CDR3 is 14 residues. The CDR3 DNA reads as TGTGCCAGCAGTGAACGTCCGGAGAATGAAAAACTGTTTTTT. As protein: CASSERPENEKLFF.

This clone was seen only once. This chain links TRBV7-8 with TRBJ2-3, with D maybe TRBD1 (6 bases). Trimming shortened V by 1 base and J by 9 bases, and 11 bases separated the two germline ends. CDR1 is SGHVS, CDR2 FQNEAQ, per germline. This CDR3 comprises 13 residues. For the CDR3, the DNA is TGTGCCAGCAGCTTAGGACAGGACGCAACGCAGTATTTT. Its translation is CASSLGQDATQYF.

Many counts were recorded for this clone. A junction end diverges from the germline sequence, so it may reflect a read error. The same CDR3 also results from other DNA sequences found in this sample. The chain uses TRBV7-9 and TRBJ2-7; D call uncertain. Germline V gives CDR1 SEHNR, CDR2 FQNEAQ (reference sequence). The length of the CDR3 is 13 residues. CDR3 in amino acids: CASSLGTSDEQYF. The CDR3 nucleotides are TGTGCCAGCAGCTTAGGGACCTCCGACGAGCAGTACTTC.

This chain connects TRBV7-9 to TRBJ2-5; D remains ambiguous. With 1 base removed from V and 6 bases from J, the gap between germline ends came to 12 bases. CDR3 length: 14 amino acids. CDR1 SEHNR and CDR2 FQNEAQ come from the germline V gene (reference sequence). This CDR3 is CASSLVGQRKTQYF. Written as DNA, the CDR3 is TGTGCCAGCAGCTTAGTTGGCCAGCGAAAGACCCAGTACTTC.

This clone was observed a few times. This chain links TRBV27 with TRBJ1-1, with TRBD1 as a possible D gene (5 bases). Germline loops: CDR1 MNHEY, CDR2 SMNVEV (reference sequence). The CDR3 totals 14 residues. Trimming pared 3 bases from V and 4 bases from J, leaving 12 bases between. In nucleotides, the CDR3 is TGTGCCAGCAGTTTTTTTAGGGGAGGCACTGAAGCTTTCTTT. This sequence encodes CASSFFRGGTEAFF.

This clone showed up many times. This rearrangement joins TRBV4-2 to TRBJ2-1; D is perhaps TRBD1 (6 bases). Germline CDR1 LGHNA, CDR2 YNFKEQ. The V end was cut by 3 bases, the J end by 2 bases, with 20 bases between. The CDR3 has 18 residues. DNA of the CDR3: TGTGCCAGCAGCCAGGCGCGACTCGGGACACGGACCTACAATGAGCAGTTCTTC. It encodes CASSQARLGTRTYNEQFF.

Written as DNA, the CDR3 is TGTGCCAGCAGCTCCCTAGCGGGAGTAGAGTTCGACATTCAGTACTTC. Protein product: CASSSLAGVEFDIQYF. The rearrangement uses TRBV7-9 and TRBJ2-4; TRBD2 matches 10 bases. This CDR3 is 16 amino acids long. Germline V gives CDR1 SEHNR, CDR2 FQNEAQ (reference sequence). Germline trimming cut 4 bases from V and 8 bases from J; bases unmatched to any gene: 11. Variable domain in full (rest from reference TRBV7-9 and TRBJ2-4): DTGVSQNPRHKITKRGQNVTFRCDPISEHNRLYWYRQTLGQGPEFLTYFQNEAQLEKSRLLSDRFSAERPKGSFSTLEIQRTEQGDSAMYLCASSSLAGVEFDIQYFGAGTRLSVL.

V gene TRBV4-1 combines with J gene TRBJ2-3, with 10 bases that match TRBD2. Per germline, CDR1 MGHRA and CDR2 YSYEKL. Trimming took 4 bases from V and 1 from J; bases not matched to a gene: 14. The CDR3 has 19 amino acids. The DNA for the CDR3 is TGCGCCAGCAGCCCATCCCCCTTAGGGCTAGCGGGAGGCACAGATACGCAGTATTTT. This translates into CASSPSPLGLAGGTDTQYF.

The chain joins TRBV28 to TRBJ2-3; TRBD2 agrees at 12 bases. The length of the CDR3 is 14 residues. The V segment lost 6 bases and the J segment 8 bases; nucleotides outside the gene matches: 6. CDR1 and CDR2 from the germline V gene are MDHEN and SYDVKM. The CDR3 sequence is CASSSGLAGSTQYF. The CDR3 DNA reads as TGTGCCAGCAGCTCCGGACTAGCGGGAAGTACGCAGTATTTT.

The chain uses TRBV25-1 and TRBJ1-1; 10 bases agree with TRBD1. The CDR3 is 14 amino acids. V shed 2 bases, J shed 4 bases, and the junction held 1 base outside the gene matches. Germline CDR1 and CDR2: MGHDK and SYGVNS. The CDR3 loop is CASSERTGGTEAFF. The CDR3 bases are TGTGCCAGCAGTGAAAGGACAGGGGGCACTGAAGCTTTCTTT.

The CDR3 here is CASSVTSGSTDTQYF. Here the CDR3 DNA reads TGCGCCAGCAGCGTGACTAGCGGGTCAACAGATACGCAGTATTTT. The gene calls are TRBV5-1 and TRBJ2-3; 10 bases map to TRBD2. The V segment lost 4 bases and the J segment 3 bases; nucleotides outside the gene matches: 5. The V gene's germline CDR1 is SGHRS and CDR2 YFSETQ. This CDR3 contains 15 residues.

The rearrangement joins TRBV27 to TRBJ2-7; D gene ambiguous. Looked up from germline, CDR1 is MNHEY and CDR2 is SMNVEV (reference sequence). The germline V and J ends were trimmed by 5 bases and 2 bases, with 10 bases remaining between them. The CDR3 sequence is 13 residues long. The CDR3, as DNA: TGTGCCAGCAGTGCAGGTTTTGCCTACGAGCAGTACTTC. It translates to CASSAGFAYEQYF.

This chain joins TRBV4-2 and TRBJ2-3, with TRBD2 identical over 8 bases. With 3 bases clipped from V and 4 bases from J, the junction kept 9 bases outside the gene matches. CDR3 size: 16 residues. The germline gives CDR1 LGHNA, CDR2 YNFKEQ. The CDR3 protein is CASSQTRAGGSDTQYF. The CDR3 coding sequence is TGTGCCAGCAGCCAGACCCGGGCGGGAGGCTCAGATACGCAGTATTTT.

The gene calls are TRBV9 and TRBJ2-5, with TRBD1 identical over 8 bases. Gene TRBJ2-7 matches the end of the DNA better, so the J call may be wrong. The CDR3 is 15 residues long. Germline V gives CDR1 SGDLS, CDR2 YYNGEE. The DNA for the CDR3 is TGTGCCAGAAGCTCTACAGGGCAGGGGGCTTCCGAGCAGTACTTC. This gives the protein CARSSTGQGASEQYF.

The chain recombines TRBV5-1 with TRBJ2-5, with D hard to call. Germline V lookup: CDR1 SGHRS, CDR2 YFSETQ. The CDR3 spans 16 residues. V was shortened by 2 bases and J by 1 base, with 15 bases between the two germline ends. As DNA, the CDR3 is TGCGCCAGCAGCTTTGACGGCGAGCGCGTCCAAGAGACCCAGTACTTC. Its protein product is CASSFDGERVQETQYF.

This clone came up many times. CDR3 sequence reads: CASSIVGGEQYF. In DNA, the CDR3 is TGTGCCAGCAGTATCGTAGGGGGAGAGCAGTACTTC. The chain couples TRBV27 to TRBJ2-7, with a tentative D call TRBD1 (6 bases). Per the germline V gene, CDR1 is MNHEY and CDR2 is SMNVEV (reference sequence). The CDR3 is 12 amino acids. Trimming stripped 5 bases from V and 7 bases from J, with 12 bases between.

This clone was seen repeatedly, ten times or more. This chain uses TRBV6-4 with TRBJ2-2; 10 bases are a match to TRBD1. V was pared by 6 bases and J by 3 bases, with 4 bases of the junction left unmatched. Germline lookup yields CDR1 MRHNA and CDR2 SNTAGT. This CDR3 has 15 amino acids. CDR3 residues: CASSDGQGDTGELFF. DNA for the CDR3: TGTGCCAGCAGCGACGGACAGGGGGACACCGGGGAGCTGTTTTTT.